These T cell receptor beta chains were read from a single sample in a study of T cell responses to AZD1222 COVID-19 vaccine. Repertoires were generated with immunoSEQ multiplex PCR, while TCRdb's copy carries only in-frame clones and drops some. In the table there are 75,000 to 100,000 clones, 70% to 90% of which are singletons. Sequenced here: peripheral blood, sampled on day 0 of AZD1222 vaccination. The receptors stem from an adult in good health. Both conserved end residues are part of each CDR3. The D gene is left open where the match is weak. Where a row states a size, it is once, few, many or the class of an expanded clone; other rows omit it.

d_call,clone_size,j_call,v_call,cdr3_nt,cdr3_aa
TRBD2,-,TRBJ2-3,TRBV13,TGTGCCAGCAGCCCCGGCGGTGCGGGGGGCCGCACAGATACGCAGTATTTT,CASSPGGAGGRTDTQYF
-,once,TRBJ2-3,TRBV5-1,TGCGCCAGCAGCCTTGATGGCACAGATACGCAGTATTTT,CASSLDGTDTQYF
TRBD2,few,TRBJ2-7,TRBV11-3,TGTGCCAGCAGCAAACTAGCGGGCTCCTACGAGCAGTACTTC,CASSKLAGSYEQYF
TRBD2,-,TRBJ2-1,TRBV7-2,TGTGCCAGCAGCTTAAGAGCGGGGGGGTACAATGAGCAGTTCTTC,CASSLRAGGYNEQFF
-,-,TRBJ2-7,TRBV3-1/TRBV3-2,TGTGCCAGCAGCCAAGATATAGGCCATCGCGAGCAGTACTTC,CASSQDIGHREQYF
TRBD1,-,TRBJ2-7,TRBV6-5,TGTGCCACAAGTAGGACAGGGGGGACCACCTACGAGCAGTACTTC,CATSRTGGTTYEQYF
-,-,TRBJ1-5,TRBV19,TGTGCCAGTAGTATAACCGGCAATCAGCCCCAGCATTTT,CASSITGNQPQHF
-,-,TRBJ1-3,TRBV7-6,TGTGCCAGCAGCTCCGCAGGGCCTGGAAACACCATATATTTT,CASSSAGPGNTIYF
TRBD1,-,TRBJ1-1,TRBV27,TGTGCCAGCAGTCCCCAGAGACAGGGAGCCACTGAAGCTTTCTTT,CASSPQRQGATEAFF
-,-,TRBJ2-1,TRBV29-1,TGCAGCGTTGAAGGGCTTCAGGCTAGTGGTAGATCTTACAATGAGCAGTTCTTC,CSVEGLQASGRSYNEQFF
TRBD1,-,TRBJ1-2,TRBV30,TGTGCCTGGTCCCGGTCGTCCGGGACAGGGGGCTATGGCTACACCTTC,CAWSRSSGTGGYGYTF
-,-,TRBJ1-5,TRBV19,TGTGCCAGTAGTTGGGGGGGACGGAGCAATCAGCCCCAGCATTTT,CASSWGGRSNQPQHF
-,-,TRBJ1-1,TRBV6-5,TGTGCCAGCAGTCGAGGGGGGGACACTGAAGCTTTCTTT,CASSRGGDTEAFF
TRBD1,-,TRBJ1-4,TRBV5-1,TGCGCCAGCAGCGCTACAGGGGGTAACGAAAAACTGTTTTTT,CASSATGGNEKLFF
TRBD1,-,TRBJ1-2,TRBV6-5,TGTGCCAGCAGTTACTCGGGACAGGGGGCCAATGGCTACACCTTC,CASSYSGQGANGYTF